This TCR beta chain stems from a study of OX40 agonist ivuxolimab in advanced cancers. Study-wide background: Patients were dosed intravenously with ivuxolimab at 0.01 to 10 mg/kg every 2 weeks. Melanoma, hepatocellular carcinoma, head and neck or renal cell cancer occurred in dose-escalation patients. Partial responses were achieved by three patients, one with hepatocellular carcinoma and two with cutaneous melanoma.

Regarding the study as a whole: Undetermined was the antigen specificity of the expanded peripheral T cells.

This clone was recorded once. Its antigen remains unidentified. Losses at the gene ends were 4 bases for V and 5 bases for J; bases not matched to a gene: 7. Per germline, CDR1 SGHTA and CDR2 FQGNSA. This CDR3 has 14 amino acids. Generated by immunoSEQ multiplex PCR, the TCRdb table keeps only in-frame clones and is missing some. The table includes around 94,000 clones, around 86% detected once. This chain links TRBV7-2 with TRBJ1-1; 7 bases are shared with TRBD1. The sequence was collected from an adult with an advanced solid tumor such as melanoma, head and neck, liver or kidney cancer. The specimen comprised CD4+ or CD8+ T cells sorted from blood, sampled in a trial of the OX40 agonist ivuxolimab. Written as DNA, the CDR3 is TGTGCCAGCAGCTCTCAGGGGGGATTAACTGAAGCTTTCTTT. It is translated as CASSSQGGLTEAFF. Full variable domain (missing parts from reference TRBV7-2 and TRBJ1-1): GAGVSQSPSNKVTEKGKDVELRCDPISGHTALYWYRQSLGQGLEFLIYFQGNSAPDKSGLPSDRFSAERTGGSVSTLTIQRTQQEDSAVYLCASSSQGGLTEAFFGQGTRLTVV.